This TCR beta chain appears in the sequencing data of a study of T cell responses to AZD1222 COVID-19 vaccine (TCRdb year 2021). For the wider study: TCR sequencing was performed for more than 230 trial participants, of whom about 200 were given two doses of AZD1222 and around 26 were given two doses of MenACWY control vaccine. Trial participants were enrolled by age into 18-55, 56-69 and 70-plus year subgroups, with around 150, 28 and 57 TCR-sequenced participants respectively.

Trimming at the junction amounts to 7 bases on V and 4 bases on J, and the germline ends lie 16 bases apart. The CDR3 covers 14 residues, taking in both the cysteine and the phenylalanine. Only CDR3 DNA is held: 42 bases, read in frame from base 1. The germline V gene yields MNHEY for CDR1 and SVGAGI for CDR2. The CDR3 regions of human TCRbeta chains were analyzed by immunosequencing. In the original analysis: TCRs in the repertoires were compared against a reference library of SARS-CoV-2-specific TCRs that had been generated with the MIRA antigen-specificity platform. Breadth was defined as the fraction of unique TCRs that were SARS-CoV-2-associated. Depth was defined as the fraction of total T cells that were SARS-CoV-2-associated. Each spike-specific TCR was assigned to its reactive spike region and to a CD4 or CD8 class using the MIRA data. Log10-transformed breadth and depth values were compared by one-way ANOVA with Sidak's multiple comparisons tests. Not all clones reach the TCRdb copy of this immuneACCESS table, which keeps in-frame sequences only. Checked studies attribute under half of the gap to unresolved V genes and leave the rest unexplained. V, J and clone size were drawn from that table, and D and trimming were deduced from the DNA. The sample table lists about 150,000 clones, around 83% of them with a count of one. Approximately 5% of the sample is held by the ten biggest clonotypes.

Points the paper makes about the study in general: After two AZD1222 doses, both the breadth and the depth of spike-specific TCRs were significantly higher than at day 0 and than in MenACWY recipients. No day 14 peak-response samples were available, so repertoires were characterized only after the peak T cell response. In the small 56-69-year group, the increase in depth fell short of significance, most likely because of low power. CD4 TCRs associated with the vaccine covered the entire spike protein, and the dominant responses were in regions 160-218 and 743-854. Conclusions about previously exposed vaccinees are limited because only 6 or 7 AZD1222 recipients were SARS-CoV-2 seropositive at baseline. Participants were mostly white British, with more females than males. The authors suggested clonal diversity may have been underestimated. Nearly half of unique spike-specific TCRs reportedly recognized epitopes outside regions mutated in the B.1.351 and B.1.1.7 variants.

A word on this clone: What antigen it recognizes has not been identified. No quality values exist for individual bases; no much larger clone is one base distant.

Explained via the paper, the time point label denotes: about 28 days (+/-7) after the second vaccine dose. AZD1222 recipients given second doses at about 4 weeks or at about 12 weeks were pooled, since spike-specific TCR depth and breadth were not found to differ between the two schedules. Samples from vaccinated people were obtained from the UK trials COV001 and COV002, which included a single-blind randomized controlled phase 2/3 trial of AZD1222 (ChAdOx1 nCoV-19) in healthy adults. Trial participant PBMC samples were collected at day 0 and day 28 after the second dose for TCRbeta chain sequencing.

The V and J segments used are TRBV6-5 and TRBJ1-2; the D gene is perhaps TRBD1, on 6 matching bases. The receptor's source is an adult who received the AZD1222 COVID-19 vaccine. Material: peripheral blood, obtained 28 days after the second AZD1222 dose. At the DNA level, the sequence is TGTGCCAGCACCGAAGAGGGGGGTGGCTATGGCTACACCTTC. Its protein product is CASTEEGGGYGYTF.